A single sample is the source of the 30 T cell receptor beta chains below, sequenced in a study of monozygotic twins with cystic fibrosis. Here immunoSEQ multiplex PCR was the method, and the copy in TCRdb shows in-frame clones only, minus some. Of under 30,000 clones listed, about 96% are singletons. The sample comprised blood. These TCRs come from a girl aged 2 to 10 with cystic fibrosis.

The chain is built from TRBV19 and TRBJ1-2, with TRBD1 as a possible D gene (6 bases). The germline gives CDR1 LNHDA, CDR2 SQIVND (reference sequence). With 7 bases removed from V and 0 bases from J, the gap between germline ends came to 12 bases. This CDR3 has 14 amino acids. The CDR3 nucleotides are TGTGCCAGTACCCCGACAGGAACTAACTATGGCTACACCTTC. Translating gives CASTPTGTNYGYTF.

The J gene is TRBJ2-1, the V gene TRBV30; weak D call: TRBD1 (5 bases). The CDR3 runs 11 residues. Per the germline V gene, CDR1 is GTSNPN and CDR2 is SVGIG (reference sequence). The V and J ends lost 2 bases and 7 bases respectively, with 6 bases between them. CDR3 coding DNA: TGTGCCTGGAGTAAGGGGAATGAGCAGTTCTTC. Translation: CAWSKGNEQFF.

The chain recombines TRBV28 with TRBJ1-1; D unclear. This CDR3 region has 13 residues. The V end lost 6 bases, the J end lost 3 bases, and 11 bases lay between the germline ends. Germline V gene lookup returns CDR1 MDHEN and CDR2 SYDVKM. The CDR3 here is CASRKEIDTEAFF. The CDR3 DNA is TGTGCCAGCAGGAAAGAAATAGACACTGAAGCTTTCTTT.

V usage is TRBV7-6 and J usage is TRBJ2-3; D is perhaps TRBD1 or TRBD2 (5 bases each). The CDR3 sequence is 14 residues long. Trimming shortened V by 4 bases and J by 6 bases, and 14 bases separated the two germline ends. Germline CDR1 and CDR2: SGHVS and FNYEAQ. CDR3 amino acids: CASSSRRGGDTQYF. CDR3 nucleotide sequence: TGTGCCAGCAGCTCACGTAGGGGCGGGGATACGCAGTATTTT. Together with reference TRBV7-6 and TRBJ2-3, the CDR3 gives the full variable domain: GAGVSQSPRYKVTKRGQDVALRCDPISGHVSLYWYRQALGQGPEFLTYFNYEAQQDKSGLPNDRFSAERPEGSISTLTIQRTEQRDSAMYRCASSSRRGGDTQYFGPGTRLTVL.

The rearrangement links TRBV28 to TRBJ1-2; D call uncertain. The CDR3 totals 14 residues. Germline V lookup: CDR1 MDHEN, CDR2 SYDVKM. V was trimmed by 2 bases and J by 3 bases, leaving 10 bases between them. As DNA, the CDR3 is TGTGCCAGCAGTTTAACACGGAGGGACTATGGCTACACCTTC. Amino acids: CASSLTRRDYGYTF.

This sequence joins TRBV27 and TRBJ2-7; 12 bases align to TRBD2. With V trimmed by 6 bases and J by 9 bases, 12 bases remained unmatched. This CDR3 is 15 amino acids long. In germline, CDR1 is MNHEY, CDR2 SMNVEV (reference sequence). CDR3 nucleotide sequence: TGTGCCAGCAGGAGAGAGGCACTAGCGGGAGGAGGGCAGTACTTC. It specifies CASRREALAGGGQYF.

CDR3 DNA: TGTGCCTGGAGTGTACCAAGCAATCAGCCCCAGCATTTT. It specifies CAWSVPSNQPQHF. The chain carries TRBV30 and TRBJ1-5; D remains ambiguous. The CDR3 runs to 13 residues. Germline CDR1 GTSNPN, CDR2 SVGIG (reference sequence). Deletions cut 0 bases from V and 1 base from J, with 4 bases between.

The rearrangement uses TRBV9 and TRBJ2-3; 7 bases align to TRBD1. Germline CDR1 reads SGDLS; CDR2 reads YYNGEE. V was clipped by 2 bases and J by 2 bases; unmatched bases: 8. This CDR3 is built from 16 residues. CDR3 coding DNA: TGTGCCAGCAGCGTCGACAGGGCAGATCTCACAGATACGCAGTATTTT. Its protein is CASSVDRADLTDTQYF.

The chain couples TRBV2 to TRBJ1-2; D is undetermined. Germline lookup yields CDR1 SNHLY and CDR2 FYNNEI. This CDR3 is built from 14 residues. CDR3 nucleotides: TGTGCTTATTTCCCCGGAGCGGGTGACTATGGCTACACCTTC. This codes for CAYFPGAGDYGYTF.

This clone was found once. The CDR3 bases are TGTGCCAGCAGCGTGTCAAGCGGGGCTGGGGAGACCCAGTACTTC. This gives the protein CASSVSSGAGETQYF. The V and J genes are TRBV9 and TRBJ2-5; 7 bases match TRBD2. The V gene end was trimmed by 2 bases and the J gene end by 5 bases; junction bases not matched to a gene: 9. Germline V CDR1 and CDR2: SGDLS, YYNGEE. This CDR3 contains 15 residues.

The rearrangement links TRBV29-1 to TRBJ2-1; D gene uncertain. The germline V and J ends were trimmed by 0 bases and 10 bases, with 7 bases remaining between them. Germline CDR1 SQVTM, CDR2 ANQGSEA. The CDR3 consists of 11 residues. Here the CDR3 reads CSVEEVGEQFF. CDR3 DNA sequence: TGCAGCGTTGAAGAGGTCGGGGAGCAGTTCTTC.

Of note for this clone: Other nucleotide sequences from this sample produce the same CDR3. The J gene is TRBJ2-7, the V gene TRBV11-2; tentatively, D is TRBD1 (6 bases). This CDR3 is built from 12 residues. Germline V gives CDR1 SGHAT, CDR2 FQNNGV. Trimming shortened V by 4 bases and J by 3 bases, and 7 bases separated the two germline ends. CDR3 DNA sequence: TGTGCCAGCAGCTCGGACAGCTACGAGCAGTACTTC. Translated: CASSSDSYEQYF.

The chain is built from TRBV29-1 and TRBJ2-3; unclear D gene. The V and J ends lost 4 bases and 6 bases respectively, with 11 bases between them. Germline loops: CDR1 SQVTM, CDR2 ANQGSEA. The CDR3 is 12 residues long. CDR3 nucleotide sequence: TGCAGCGTTGGGTGGTTAACGGATACGCAGTATTTT. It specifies CSVGWLTDTQYF.

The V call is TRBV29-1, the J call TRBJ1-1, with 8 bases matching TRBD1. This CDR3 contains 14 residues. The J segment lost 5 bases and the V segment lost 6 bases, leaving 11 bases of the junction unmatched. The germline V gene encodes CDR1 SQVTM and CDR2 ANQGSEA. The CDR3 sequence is CSVSGGAGGTEAFF. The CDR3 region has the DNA TGCAGCGTCTCAGGGGGCGCCGGGGGGACTGAAGCTTTCTTT.

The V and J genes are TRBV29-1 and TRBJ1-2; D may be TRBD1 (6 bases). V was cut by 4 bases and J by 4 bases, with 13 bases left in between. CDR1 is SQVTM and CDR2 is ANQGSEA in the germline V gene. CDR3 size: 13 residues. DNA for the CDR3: TGCAGCGTTGCCACAGACAGGCTCTATGGCTACACCTTC. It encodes CSVATDRLYGYTF.

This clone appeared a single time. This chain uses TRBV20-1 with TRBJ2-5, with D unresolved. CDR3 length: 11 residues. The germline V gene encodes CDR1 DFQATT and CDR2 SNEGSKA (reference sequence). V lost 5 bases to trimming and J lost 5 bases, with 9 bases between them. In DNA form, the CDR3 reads TGCAGTGCTGAGCAGGCGGAGACCCAGTACTTC. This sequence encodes CSAEQAETQYF.

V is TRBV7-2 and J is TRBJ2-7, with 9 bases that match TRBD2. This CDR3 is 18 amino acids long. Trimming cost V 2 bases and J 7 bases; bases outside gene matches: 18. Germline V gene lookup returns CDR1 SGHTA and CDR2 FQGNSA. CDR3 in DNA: TGTGCCAGCAGCTTAATGGGACCCGAACGGCTAGCGGGATGGGAGCAGTACTTC. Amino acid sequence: CASSLMGPERLAGWEQYF.

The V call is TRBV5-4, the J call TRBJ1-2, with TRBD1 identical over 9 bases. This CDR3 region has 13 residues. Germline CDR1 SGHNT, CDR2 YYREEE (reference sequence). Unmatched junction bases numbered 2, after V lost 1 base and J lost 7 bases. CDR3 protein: CASSLWTGAGYTF. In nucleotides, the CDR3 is TGTGCCAGCAGCTTGTGGACAGGGGCTGGCTACACCTTC. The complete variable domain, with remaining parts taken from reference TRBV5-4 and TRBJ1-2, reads ETGVTQSPTHLIKTRGQQVTLRCSSQSGHNTVSWYQQALGQGPQFIFQYYREEENGRGNFPPRFSGLQFPNYSSELNVNALELDDSALYLCASSLWTGAGYTFGSGTRLTVV.

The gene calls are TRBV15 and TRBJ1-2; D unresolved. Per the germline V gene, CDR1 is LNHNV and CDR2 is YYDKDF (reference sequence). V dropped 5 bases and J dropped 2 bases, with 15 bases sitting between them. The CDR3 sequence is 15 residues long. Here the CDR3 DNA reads TGTGCCACCAGCGGGAATCTCGGAGGGAACTATGGCTACACCTTC. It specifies CATSGNLGGNYGYTF. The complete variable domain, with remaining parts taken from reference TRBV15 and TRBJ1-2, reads DAMVIQNPRYQVTQFGKPVTLSCSQTLNHNVMYWYQQKSSQAPKLLFHYYDKDFNNEADTPDNFQSRRPNTSFCFLDIRSPGLGDTAMYLCATSGNLGGNYGYTFGSGTRLTVV.

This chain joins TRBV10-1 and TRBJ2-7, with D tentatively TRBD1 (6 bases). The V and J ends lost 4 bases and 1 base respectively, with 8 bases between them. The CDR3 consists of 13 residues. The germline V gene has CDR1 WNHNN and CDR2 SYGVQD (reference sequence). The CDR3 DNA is TGCGCCAGCAGTGGGGGGACATCCTACGAGCAGTACTTC. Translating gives CASSGGTSYEQYF.

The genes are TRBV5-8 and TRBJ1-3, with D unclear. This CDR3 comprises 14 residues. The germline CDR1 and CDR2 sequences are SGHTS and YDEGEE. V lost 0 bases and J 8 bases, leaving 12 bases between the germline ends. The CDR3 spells CASSLGGPVYTIYF. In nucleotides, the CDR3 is TGTGCCAGCAGCTTGGGAGGCCCGGTGTACACCATATATTTT.

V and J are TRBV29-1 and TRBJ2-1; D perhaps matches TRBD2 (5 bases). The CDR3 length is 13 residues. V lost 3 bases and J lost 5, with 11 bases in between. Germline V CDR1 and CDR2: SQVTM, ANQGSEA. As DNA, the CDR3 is TGCAGCGTTGATCGGGGTTACAACAATGAGCAGTTCTTC. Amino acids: CSVDRGYNNEQFF.

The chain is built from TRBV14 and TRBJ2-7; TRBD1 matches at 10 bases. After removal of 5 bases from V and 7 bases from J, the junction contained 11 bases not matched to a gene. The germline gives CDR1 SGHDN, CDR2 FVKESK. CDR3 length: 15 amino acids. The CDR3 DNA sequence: TGTGCCAGCAGCATCCGGGACAGGGGATCGGGTGAGCAGTACTTC. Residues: CASSIRDRGSGEQYF.

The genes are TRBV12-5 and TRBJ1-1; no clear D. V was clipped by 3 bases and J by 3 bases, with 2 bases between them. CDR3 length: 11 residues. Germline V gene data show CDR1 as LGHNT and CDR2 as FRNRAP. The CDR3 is CASGFYTEAFF. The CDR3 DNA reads TGTGCTAGTGGTTTTTACACTGAAGCTTTCTTT.

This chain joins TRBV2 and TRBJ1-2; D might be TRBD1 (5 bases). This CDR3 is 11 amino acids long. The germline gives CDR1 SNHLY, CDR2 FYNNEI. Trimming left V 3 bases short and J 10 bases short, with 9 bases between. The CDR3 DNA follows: TGTGCCAGCAGTGACAGGGTCGACTACACCTTC. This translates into CASSDRVDYTF.

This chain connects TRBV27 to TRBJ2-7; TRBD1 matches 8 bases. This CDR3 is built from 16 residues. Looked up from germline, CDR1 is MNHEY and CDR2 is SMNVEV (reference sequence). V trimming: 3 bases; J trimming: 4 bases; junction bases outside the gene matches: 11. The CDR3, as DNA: TGTGCCAGCAGTTTGAACTTTGGGGACAGGCTTTACGAGCAGTACTTC. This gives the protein CASSLNFGDRLYEQYF.

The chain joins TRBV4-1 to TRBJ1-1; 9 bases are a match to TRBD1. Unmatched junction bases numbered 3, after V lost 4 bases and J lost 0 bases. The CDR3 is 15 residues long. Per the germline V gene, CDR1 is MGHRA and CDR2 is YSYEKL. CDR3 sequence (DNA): TGCGCCAGCAGCCTCGACAGGGGGGTGAACACTGAAGCTTTCTTT. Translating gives CASSLDRGVNTEAFF.

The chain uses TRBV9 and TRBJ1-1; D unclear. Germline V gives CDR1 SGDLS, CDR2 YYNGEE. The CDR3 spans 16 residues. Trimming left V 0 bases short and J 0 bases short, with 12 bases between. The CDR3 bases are TGTGCCAGCAGCGTAGGGGTGGGCCGATTGAACACTGAAGCTTTCTTT. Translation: CASSVGVGRLNTEAFF.

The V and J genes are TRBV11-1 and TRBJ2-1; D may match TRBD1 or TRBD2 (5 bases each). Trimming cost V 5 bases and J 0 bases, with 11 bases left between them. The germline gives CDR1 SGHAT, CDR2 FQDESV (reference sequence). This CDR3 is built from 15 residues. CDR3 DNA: TGTGCCAGCAGCCCCGGGACCATCTCCTACAATGAGCAGTTCTTC. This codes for CASSPGTISYNEQFF.

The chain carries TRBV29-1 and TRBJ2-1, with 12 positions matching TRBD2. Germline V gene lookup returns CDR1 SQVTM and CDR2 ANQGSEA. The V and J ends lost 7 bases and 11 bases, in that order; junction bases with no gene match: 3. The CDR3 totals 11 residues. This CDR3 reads CSGGLAGQQFF. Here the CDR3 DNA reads TGCAGCGGTGGACTAGCGGGGCAGCAGTTCTTC.